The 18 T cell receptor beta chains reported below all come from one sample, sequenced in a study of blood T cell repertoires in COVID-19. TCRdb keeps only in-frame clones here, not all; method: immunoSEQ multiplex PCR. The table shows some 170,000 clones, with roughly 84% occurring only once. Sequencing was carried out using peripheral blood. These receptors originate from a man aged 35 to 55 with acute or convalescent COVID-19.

CDR3 region: CAWSYTGANSNQPQHF. Here the CDR3 DNA reads TGTGCCTGGAGTTACACAGGGGCTAATAGCAATCAGCCCCAGCATTTT. This chain links TRBV30 with TRBJ1-5, with 7 bases aligning to TRBD1. CDR1 and CDR2 from the germline V gene are GTSNPN and SVGIG (reference sequence). This CDR3 has 16 residues. V was pared by 2 bases and J by 0 bases, with 7 bases of the junction left unmatched.

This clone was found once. The CDR3 bases are TGCGCCAGCAGCTTGATGGGCCAGGGGGGTTTTAACTATGGCTACACCTTC. Translated: CASSLMGQGGFNYGYTF. The chain recombines TRBV5-1 with TRBJ1-2, with TRBD1 identical over 7 bases. This CDR3 region has 17 residues. V was clipped by 1 base and J by 1 base; unmatched bases: 10. CDR1 is SGHRS, CDR2 YFSETQ, per germline.

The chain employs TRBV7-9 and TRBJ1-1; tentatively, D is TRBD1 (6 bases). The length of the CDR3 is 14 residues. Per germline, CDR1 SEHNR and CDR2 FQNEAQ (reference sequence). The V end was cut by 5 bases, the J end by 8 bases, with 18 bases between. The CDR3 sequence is CASSHGGNTGEAFF. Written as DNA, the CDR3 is TGTGCCAGCAGCCATGGGGGCAATACAGGGGAAGCTTTCTTT. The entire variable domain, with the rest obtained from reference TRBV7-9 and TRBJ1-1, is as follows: DTGVSQNPRHKITKRGQNVTFRCDPISEHNRLYWYRQTLGQGPEFLTYFQNEAQLEKSRLLSDRFSAERPKGSFSTLEIQRTEQGDSAMYLCASSHGGNTGEAFFGQGTRLTVV.

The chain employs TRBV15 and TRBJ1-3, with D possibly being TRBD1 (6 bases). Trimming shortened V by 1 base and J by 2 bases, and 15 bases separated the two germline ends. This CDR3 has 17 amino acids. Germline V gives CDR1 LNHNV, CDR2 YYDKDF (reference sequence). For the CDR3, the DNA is TGTGCCACCAGCAGAGCCCAACGCACAGGGCCTGGAAACACCATATATTTT. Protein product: CATSRAQRTGPGNTIYF.

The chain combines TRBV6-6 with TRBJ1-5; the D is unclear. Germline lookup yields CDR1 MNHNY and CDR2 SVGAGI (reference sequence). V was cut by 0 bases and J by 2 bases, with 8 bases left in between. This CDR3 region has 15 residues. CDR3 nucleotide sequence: TGTGCCAGCAGTTACTCGACCGGGGGCAATCAGCCCCAGCATTTT. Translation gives CASSYSTGGNQPQHF.

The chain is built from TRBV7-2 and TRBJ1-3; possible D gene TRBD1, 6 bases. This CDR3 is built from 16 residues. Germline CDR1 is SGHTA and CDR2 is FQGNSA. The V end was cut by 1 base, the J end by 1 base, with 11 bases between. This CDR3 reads CASSLGPRGSGNTIYF. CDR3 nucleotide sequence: TGTGCCAGCAGCTTAGGACCGAGGGGGTCTGGAAACACCATATATTTT.

CDR3 in DNA: TGCGCCAGCAGCCCCGGGACAGGGCCATATACTCTAAATAACTATGGCTACACCTTC. Translation: CASSPGTGPYTLNNYGYTF. The rearrangement uses TRBV5-1 and TRBJ1-2; 9 bases agree with TRBD1. With V trimmed by 4 bases and J by 1 base, 17 bases remained unmatched. Germline V gives CDR1 SGHRS, CDR2 YFSETQ. This CDR3 comprises 19 residues.

CDR3 sequence (DNA): TGTGCCAGTAGTATCGCGGGGGGAGGAAACCGGGGGCAGGATCAGCCCCAGCATTTT. Protein: CASSIAGGGNRGQDQPQHF. The chain links TRBV19 to TRBJ1-5; possibly TRBD1 for D (6 bases). Trimming removed 3 bases at V and 5 bases at J, with 26 bases between. CDR3 length equals 19 residues. In germline, CDR1 is LNHDA, CDR2 SQIVND (reference sequence).

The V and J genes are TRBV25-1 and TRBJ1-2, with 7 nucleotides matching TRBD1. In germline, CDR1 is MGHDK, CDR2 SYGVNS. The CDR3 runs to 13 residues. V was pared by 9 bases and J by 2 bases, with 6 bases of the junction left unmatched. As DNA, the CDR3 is TGTGCCAGTTCTCAGACAGGGAACTATGGCTACACCTTC. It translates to CASSQTGNYGYTF.

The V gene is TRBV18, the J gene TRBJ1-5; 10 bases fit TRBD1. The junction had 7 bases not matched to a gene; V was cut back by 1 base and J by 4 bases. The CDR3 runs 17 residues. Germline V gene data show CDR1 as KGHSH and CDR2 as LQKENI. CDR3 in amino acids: CASSPLSRTGGNQPQHF. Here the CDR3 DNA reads TGTGCCAGCTCACCACTGAGCCGGACAGGGGGAAATCAGCCCCAGCATTTT. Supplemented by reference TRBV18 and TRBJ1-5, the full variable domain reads NAGVMQNPRHLVRRRGQEARLRCSPMKGHSHVYWYRQLPEEGLKFMVYLQKENIIDESGMPKERFSAEFPKEGPSILRIQQVVRGDSAAYFCASSPLSRTGGNQPQHFGDGTRLSIL.

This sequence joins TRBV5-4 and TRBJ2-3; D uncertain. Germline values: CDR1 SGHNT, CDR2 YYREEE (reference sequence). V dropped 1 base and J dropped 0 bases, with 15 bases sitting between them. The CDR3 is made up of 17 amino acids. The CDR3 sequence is CASSLLQAVTSTDTQYF. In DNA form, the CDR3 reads TGTGCCAGCAGCTTGCTTCAGGCCGTTACTAGCACAGATACGCAGTATTTT.

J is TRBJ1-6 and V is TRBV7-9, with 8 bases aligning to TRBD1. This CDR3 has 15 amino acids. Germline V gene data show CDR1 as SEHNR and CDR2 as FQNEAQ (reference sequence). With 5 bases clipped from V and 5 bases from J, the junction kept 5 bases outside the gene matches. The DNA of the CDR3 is TGTGCCAGCAGCCCACCGGACAGGGATAATTCACCCCTCCACTTT. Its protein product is CASSPPDRDNSPLHF.

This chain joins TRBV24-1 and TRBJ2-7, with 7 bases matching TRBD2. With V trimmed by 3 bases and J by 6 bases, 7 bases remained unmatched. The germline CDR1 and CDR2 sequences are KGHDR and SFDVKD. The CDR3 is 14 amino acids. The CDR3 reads CATSDPKGGAEQYF. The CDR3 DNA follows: TGTGCCACCAGTGATCCCAAGGGAGGGGCCGAGCAGTACTTC.

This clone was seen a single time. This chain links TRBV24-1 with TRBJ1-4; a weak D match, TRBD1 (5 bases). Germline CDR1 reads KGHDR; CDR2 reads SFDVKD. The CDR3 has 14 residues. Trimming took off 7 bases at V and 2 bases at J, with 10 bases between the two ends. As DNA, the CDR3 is TGTGCCACCAGCCCTGGGGGGACTAATGAAAAACTGTTTTTT. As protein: CATSPGGTNEKLFF.

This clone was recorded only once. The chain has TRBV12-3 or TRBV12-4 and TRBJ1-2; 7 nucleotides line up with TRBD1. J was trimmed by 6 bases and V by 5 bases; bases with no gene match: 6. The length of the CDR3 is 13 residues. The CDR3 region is CASSRTGAHGYTF. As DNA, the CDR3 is TGTGCCAGCAGTCGGACAGGCGCCCATGGCTACACCTTC.

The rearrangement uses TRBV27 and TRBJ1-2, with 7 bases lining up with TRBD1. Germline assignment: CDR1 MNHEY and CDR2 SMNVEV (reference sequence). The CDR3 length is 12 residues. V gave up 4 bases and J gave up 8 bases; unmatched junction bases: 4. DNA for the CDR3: TGTGCCAGCAGTTCGACAGGGAGAGGCTACACCTTC. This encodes CASSSTGRGYTF.

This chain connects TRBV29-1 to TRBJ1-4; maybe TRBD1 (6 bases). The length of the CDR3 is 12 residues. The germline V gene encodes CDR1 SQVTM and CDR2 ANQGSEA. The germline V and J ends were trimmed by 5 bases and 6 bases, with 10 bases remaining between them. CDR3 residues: CSVQGQDEKLFF. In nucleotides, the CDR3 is TGCAGCGTTCAGGGGCAGGATGAAAAACTGTTTTTT.

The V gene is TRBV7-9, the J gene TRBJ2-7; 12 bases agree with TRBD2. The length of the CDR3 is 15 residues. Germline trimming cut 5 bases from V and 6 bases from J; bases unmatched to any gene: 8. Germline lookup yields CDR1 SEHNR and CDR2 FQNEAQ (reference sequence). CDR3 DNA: TGTGCCAGCAGCCCGCCGGGACTAGCGGGTGGCGAGCAGTACTTC. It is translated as CASSPPGLAGGEQYF.